The 2 T cell receptor beta chains reported below all come from one sample, sequenced in a study of cytomegalovirus exposure and HLA in healthy donors. Libraries were prepared by immunoSEQ multiplex PCR; TCRdb keeps only in-frame clonotypes and omits some of them. The repertoire holds 220,000 or so clones, with 80% to 85% as singletons. Sequencing used PBMCs. The origin of the receptors is a woman younger than 45 in good health and CMV-seropositive.

V is TRBV30 and J is TRBJ1-5, with D perhaps matching TRBD1 (6 bases). The CDR3 loop spans 14 amino acids. V lost 1 base, J lost 0 bases, and 7 bases lay in between. Germline V lookup: CDR1 GTSNPN, CDR2 SVGIG (reference sequence). CDR3 in DNA: TGTGCCTGGAGTGAGGGGGGTAGCAATCAGCCCCAGCATTTT. Translated, it gives CAWSEGGSNQPQHF.

The rearrangement links TRBV5-1 to TRBJ2-1; no clear D gene. Germline-derived CDR1 and CDR2 are SGHRS and YFSETQ. Trimming shortened V by 0 bases and J by 7 bases, and 8 bases separated the two germline ends. The CDR3 is 13 residues long. DNA of the CDR3: TGCGCCAGCAGCTTGGGGGCCCAAAATGAGCAGTTCTTC. It codes for CASSLGAQNEQFF.